This TCR beta chain emerged from a study of CD8 T cells in ankylosing spondylitis. Study results and limitations: Disease-linked clones were CD8+ and relatively rare in peripheral blood. A TCR beta motif made of fewer than ten highly homologous variants seemed typical of ankylosing spondylitis blood. Disease-associated clones were reportedly significantly overrepresented in matched ankylosing spondylitis synovial fluid.

This clonotype was seen repeatedly, ten times or more. The target antigen is unknown. CDR3 size: 14 residues. With V trimmed by 4 bases and J by 4 bases, 4 bases remained unmatched. Per germline, CDR1 SGHRS and CDR2 YFSETQ. The authors made TCR beta libraries by quantitative 5'-RACE with molecular barcodes. TCRdb reprocessed the 5' RACE reads via MiXCR and lists one record per CDR3 protein. The data hold 200,000 to 250,000 distinct CDR3 sequences, with over 9.5% observed a single time. The V and J genes are TRBV5-1 and TRBJ1-1; TRBD1 matches at 10 bases. This receptor was obtained from a male donor with ankylosing spondylitis or in good health (not recorded which). Sequencing used blood, either unsorted or a sorted T cell fraction (not recorded which). The CDR3 DNA reads TGCGCCAGCAGCAAGGGACAGGGGTTCACTGAAGCTTTCTTT. It is translated as CASSKGQGFTEAFF.